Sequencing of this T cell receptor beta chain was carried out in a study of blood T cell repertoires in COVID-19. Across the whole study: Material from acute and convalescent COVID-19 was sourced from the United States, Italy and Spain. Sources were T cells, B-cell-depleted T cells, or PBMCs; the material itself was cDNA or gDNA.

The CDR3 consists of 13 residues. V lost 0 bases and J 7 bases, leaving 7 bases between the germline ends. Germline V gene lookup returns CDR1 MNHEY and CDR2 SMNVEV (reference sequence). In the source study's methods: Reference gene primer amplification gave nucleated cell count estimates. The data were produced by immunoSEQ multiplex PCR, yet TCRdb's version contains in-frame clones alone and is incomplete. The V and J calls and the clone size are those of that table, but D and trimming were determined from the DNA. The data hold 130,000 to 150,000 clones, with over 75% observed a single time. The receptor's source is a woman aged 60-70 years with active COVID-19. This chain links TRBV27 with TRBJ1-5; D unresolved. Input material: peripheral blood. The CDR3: CASSLSREQPQHF. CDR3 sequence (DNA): TGTGCCAGCAGTTTATCGAGAGAGCAGCCCCAGCATTTT.